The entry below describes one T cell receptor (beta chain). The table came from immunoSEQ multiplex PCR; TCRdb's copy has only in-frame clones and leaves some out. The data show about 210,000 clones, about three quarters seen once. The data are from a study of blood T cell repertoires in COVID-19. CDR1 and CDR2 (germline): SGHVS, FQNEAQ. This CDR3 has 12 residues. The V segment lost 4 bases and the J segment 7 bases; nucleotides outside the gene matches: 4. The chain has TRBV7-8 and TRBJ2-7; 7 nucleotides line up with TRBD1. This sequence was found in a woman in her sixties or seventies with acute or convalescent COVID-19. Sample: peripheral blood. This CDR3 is CASSSQGVEQYV. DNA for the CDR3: TGTGCCAGCAGCTCCCAGGGGGTGGAGCAGTACGTC.